This TCR beta chain was identified during a study of blood T cells in healthy people across ages. Findings and caveats of the study: PBMCs that were unsorted prevented a conclusive naive versus antigen-experienced comparison. The diversity estimates, figures obtained from one million T cells, were considered underestimates.

This clonotype was detected a few times. The antigen remains undetermined. A sample-barcoded 5' primer and a J-beta primer mix were used in a second PCR of about 6 to 11 cycles. The template-switch adaptor was a 5' adaptor with 12 random nucleotides. It tagged each cDNA molecule. TCRdb processed the 5' RACE reads anew with MiXCR; each CDR3 protein has one entry. The sample lists about 1.8 million distinct CDR3 sequences; just under 50% were seen once. Total RNA was extracted at no less than 5.5 micrograms per sample. This CDR3 comprises 13 residues. Deletions cut 4 bases from V and 9 bases from J, with 16 bases between. Germline lookup yields CDR1 MDHEN and CDR2 SYDVKM.

The clonotype comes from a woman aged 35 to 49 in good health. This chain joins TRBV28 and TRBJ2-7; D could derive from TRBD1 or TRBD2 (5 bases each). The specimen sequenced was blood. The CDR3 protein is CASSSTAGAGQYF. DNA for the CDR3: TGTGCCAGCAGTTCGACCGCCGGGGCTGGGCAGTACTTC.